The clone carrying this TCR beta chain was seen a few times. Its antigen is not identified. The second PCR ran about 6 to 11 cycles with a sample-barcoded 5' primer and J-beta primers. Each CDR3 protein is one row after TCRdb ran MiXCR on the 5' RACE reads. The sample holds about 680,000 distinct CDR3 sequences, around 49% seen once. Per germline, CDR1 DFQATT and CDR2 SNEGSKA (reference sequence). This CDR3 region has 11 residues. V was pared by 1 base and J by 12 bases, with 10 bases between. These data are taken from a study of blood T cells in healthy people across ages. Study-level information: Template switching recovered approximately one barcoded beta molecule for every two T cells.

Regarding the study as a whole: Versus aged donors, long-lived donors had higher diversity and more naive CD4+ cells.

Each donor's blood draw was 7.5 to 10 milliliters of peripheral blood. RNA extraction gave at least 5.5 micrograms of total RNA per sample. Material: blood. The sequence was obtained from a woman aged 60-70 years in good health. The chain is built from TRBV20-1 and TRBJ2-1; D unresolved. CDR3 residues: CSARVTGGQFF. CDR3 coding DNA: TGCAGTGCTAGAGTAACGGGTGGGCAGTTCTTC.